These T cell receptor beta chains were read from a single sample in a study of cytomegalovirus exposure and HLA in healthy donors. TCRdb's table, derived via immunoSEQ multiplex PCR, lists solely in-frame clones and lacks some. The sample carries more than 130,000 clones, approximately 80% recorded once. Material for sequencing was PBMCs. These receptor sequences come from a man aged 18 to 35 in good health and CMV-seronegative. The conserved cysteine and the conserved F or W are not part of the CDR3 here.

TRBJ1-1	TRBV19	11	ASSGGANTEAF
TRBJ1-1	TRBV9	12	ASSAMTGRTEAF
TRBJ2-7	TRBV19	12	ASSISGRTYEQY
TRBJ2-1	TRBV5-8	11	ASRLAGDNEQF
TRBJ2-1	TRBV7-8	12	ASSLGGERLEQF
TRBJ2-5	TRBV18	12	ASSRGRGHETQY
TRBJ2-7	TRBV2	11	ASSGYPFYEQY
TRBJ2-3	TRBV9	14	ASNIQGARGTDTQY
TRBJ2-7	TRBV7-8	12	ASSHTGQGYEQY
TRBJ1-1	TRBV6-6	9	ASRLVREAF
TRBJ1-1	TRBV27	11	ASSLQGGTEAF
TRBJ1-1	TRBV4-2	13	ASRVVGGDDTEAF
TRBJ1-3	TRBV6-5	13	ASSRQGSSGNTIY
TRBJ2-2	TRBV27	14	ASSLVGQSNTGELF
TRBJ2-3	TRBV27	11	ASSTDSPDTQY
TRBJ2-5	TRBV5-1	13	ASSLGLTPGETQY
TRBJ1-5	TRBV7-2	12	ASSLEWSDRAQH
TRBJ1-5	TRBV28	13	ASSLAATGHQPQH
TRBJ2-2	TRBV10-1	14	ASSELGDRATGELF
TRBJ2-7	TRBV27	14	ASSLVLAGGPHEQY
TRBJ2-3	TRBV11-2	11	ASLLGGAGTQY
TRBJ1-1	TRBV11-2	13	ASSSGPDRAAEAF
TRBJ1-5	TRBV7-2	13	ASSPGVDSNQPQH
TRBJ1-2	TRBV6-5	11	ASRDGTGDGYT
TRBJ2-1	TRBV27	14	ASSPSSGESYNEQF
TRBJ2-5	TRBV7-3	11	ASSLMDRETQY
TRBJ1-2	TRBV7-9	12	ASSFHSPNYGYT
TRBJ1-5	TRBV19	16	ASSIVARGPYSNQPQH
TRBJ2-7	TRBV5-1	11	ASSLDILYEQY
TRBJ1-5	TRBV6-5	13	ASSSAGVYSQPQH
TRBJ1-6	TRBV2	13	ASTEGAGYVSPLH
TRBJ1-1	TRBV19	12	ASDIGYRATEAF
TRBJ2-7	TRBV12-5	9	ASGYTGLFD
TRBJ2-6	TRBV28	11	ASSPAGANVLT
TRBJ1-1	TRBV19	11	ASSMGRDLEAF
TRBJ2-4	TRBV5-8	12	ASSSGTRVNIQY
TRBJ1-2	TRBV5-1	11	ATARDSNYGYT